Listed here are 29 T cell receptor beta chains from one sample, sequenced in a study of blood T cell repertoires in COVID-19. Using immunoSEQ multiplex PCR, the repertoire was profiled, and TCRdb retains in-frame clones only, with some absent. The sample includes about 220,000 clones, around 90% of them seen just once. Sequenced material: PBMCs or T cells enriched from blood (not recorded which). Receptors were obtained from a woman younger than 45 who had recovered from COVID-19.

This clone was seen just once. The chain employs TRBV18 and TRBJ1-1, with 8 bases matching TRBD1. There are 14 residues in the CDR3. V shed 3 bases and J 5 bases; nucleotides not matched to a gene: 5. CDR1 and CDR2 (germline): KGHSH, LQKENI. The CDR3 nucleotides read TGTGCCAGCTCACCGGACAGGGAGTGGACTGAAGCTTTCTTT. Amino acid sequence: CASSPDREWTEAFF.

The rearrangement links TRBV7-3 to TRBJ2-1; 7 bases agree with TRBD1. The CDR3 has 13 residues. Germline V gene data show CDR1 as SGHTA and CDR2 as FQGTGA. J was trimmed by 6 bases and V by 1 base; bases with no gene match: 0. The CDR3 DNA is TGTGCCAGCAGCTTAAAGGGGGCCAATGAGCAGTTCTTC. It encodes CASSLKGANEQFF.

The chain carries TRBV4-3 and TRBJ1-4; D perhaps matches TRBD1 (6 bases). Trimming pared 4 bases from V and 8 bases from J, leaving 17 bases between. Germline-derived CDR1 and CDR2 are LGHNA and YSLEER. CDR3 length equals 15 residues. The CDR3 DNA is TGCGCCAGCAGCCCCGGACAGACACCGCTAGAAAAACTGTTTTTT. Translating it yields CASSPGQTPLEKLFF.

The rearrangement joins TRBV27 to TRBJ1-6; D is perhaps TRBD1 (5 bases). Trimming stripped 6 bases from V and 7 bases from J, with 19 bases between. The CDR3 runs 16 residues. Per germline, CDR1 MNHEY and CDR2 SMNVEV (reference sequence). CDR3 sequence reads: CASSDRQIPGNSPLHF. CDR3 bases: TGTGCCAGCAGCGACCGACAGATCCCAGGGAATTCACCCCTCCACTTT.

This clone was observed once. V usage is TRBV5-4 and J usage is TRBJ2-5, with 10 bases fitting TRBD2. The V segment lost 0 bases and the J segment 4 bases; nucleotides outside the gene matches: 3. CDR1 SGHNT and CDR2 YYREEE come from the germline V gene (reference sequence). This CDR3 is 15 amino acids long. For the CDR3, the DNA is TGTGCCAGCAGCTTGGGGCTAGCGGGGGTAGAGACCCAGTACTTC. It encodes CASSLGLAGVETQYF.

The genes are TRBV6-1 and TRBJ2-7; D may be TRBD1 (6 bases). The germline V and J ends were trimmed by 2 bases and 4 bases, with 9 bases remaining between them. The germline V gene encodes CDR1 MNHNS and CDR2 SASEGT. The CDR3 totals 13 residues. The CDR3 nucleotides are TGTGCCAGCAGTGAAACAGGGTTGTACGAGCAGTACTTC. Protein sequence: CASSETGLYEQYF.

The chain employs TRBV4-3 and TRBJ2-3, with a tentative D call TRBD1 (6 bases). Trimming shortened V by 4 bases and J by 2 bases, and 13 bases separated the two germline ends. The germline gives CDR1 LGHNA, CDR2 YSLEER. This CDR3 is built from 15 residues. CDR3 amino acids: CASSLGGGLTDTQYF. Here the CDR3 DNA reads TGCGCCAGCAGCCTTGGGGGCGGACTCACAGATACGCAGTATTTT.

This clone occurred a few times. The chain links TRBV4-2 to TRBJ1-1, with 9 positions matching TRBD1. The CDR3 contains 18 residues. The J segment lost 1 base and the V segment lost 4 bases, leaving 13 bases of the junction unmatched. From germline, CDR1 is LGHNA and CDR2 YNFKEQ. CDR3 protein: CASSLDVPGQGTNTEAFF. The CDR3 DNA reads TGTGCCAGCAGCCTAGACGTCCCGGGACAGGGAACGAACACTGAAGCTTTCTTT.

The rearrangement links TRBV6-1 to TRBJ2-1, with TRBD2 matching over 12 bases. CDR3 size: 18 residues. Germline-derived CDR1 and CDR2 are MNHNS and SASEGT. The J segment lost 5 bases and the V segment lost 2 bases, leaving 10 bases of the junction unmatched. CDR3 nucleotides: TGTGCCAGCAGTGAACCCCTAGCGGGGGGGCCTAGGGACAATGAGCAGTTCTTC. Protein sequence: CASSEPLAGGPRDNEQFF.

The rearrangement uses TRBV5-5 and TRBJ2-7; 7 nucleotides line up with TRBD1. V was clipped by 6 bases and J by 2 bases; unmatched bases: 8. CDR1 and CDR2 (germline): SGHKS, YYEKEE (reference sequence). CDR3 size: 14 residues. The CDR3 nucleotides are TGTGCCAGCAACCCCTGGACAGGCCCCTACGAGCAGTACTTC. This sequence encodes CASNPWTGPYEQYF. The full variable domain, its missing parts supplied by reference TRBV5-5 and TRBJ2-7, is DAGVTQSPTHLIKTRGQQVTLRCSPISGHKSVSWYQQVLGQGPQFIFQYYEKEERGRGNFPDRFSARQFPNYSSELNVNALLLGDSALYLCASNPWTGPYEQYFGPGTRLTVT.

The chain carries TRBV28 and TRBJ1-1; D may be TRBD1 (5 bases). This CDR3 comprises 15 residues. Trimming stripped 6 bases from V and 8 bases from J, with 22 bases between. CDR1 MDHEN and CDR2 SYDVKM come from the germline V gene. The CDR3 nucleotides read TGTGCCAGCAGAGGCGGGGGTGGGGCAGCGAGGGAAGCTTTCTTT. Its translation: CASRGGGGAAREAFF. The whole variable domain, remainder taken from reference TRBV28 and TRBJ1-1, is DVKVTQSSRYLVKRTGEKVFLECVQDMDHENMFWYRQDPGLGLRLIYFSYDVKMKEKGDIPEGYSVSREKKERFSLILESASTNQTSMYLCASRGGGGAAREAFFGQGTRLTVV.

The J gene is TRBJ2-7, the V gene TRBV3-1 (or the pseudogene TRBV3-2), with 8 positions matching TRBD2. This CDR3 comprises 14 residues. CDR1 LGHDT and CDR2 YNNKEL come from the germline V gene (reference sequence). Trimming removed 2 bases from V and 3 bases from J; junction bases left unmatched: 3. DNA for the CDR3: TGTGCCAGCAGCCAAATAGCGGGGAACTACGAGCAGTACTTC. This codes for CASSQIAGNYEQYF.

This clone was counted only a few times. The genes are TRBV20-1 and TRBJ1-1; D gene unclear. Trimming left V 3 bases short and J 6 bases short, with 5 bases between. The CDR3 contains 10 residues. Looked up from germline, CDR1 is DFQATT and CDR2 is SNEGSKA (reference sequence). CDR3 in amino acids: CSARRAEAFF. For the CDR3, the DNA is TGCAGTGCTAGGAGGGCTGAAGCTTTCTTT.

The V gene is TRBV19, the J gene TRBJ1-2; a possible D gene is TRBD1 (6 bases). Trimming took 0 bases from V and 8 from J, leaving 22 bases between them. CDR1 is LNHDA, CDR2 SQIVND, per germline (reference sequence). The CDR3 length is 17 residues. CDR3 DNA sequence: TGTGCCAGTAGTATAGATCTATGGGGCAGGGGCGAAAGAGGCTACACCTTC. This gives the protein CASSIDLWGRGERGYTF.

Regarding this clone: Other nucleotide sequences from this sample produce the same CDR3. CDR3 coding DNA: TGTGCCAGTAGTATGGCGGCTGGGGGCTACACCTTC. It is translated as CASSMAAGGYTF. The chain is built from TRBV19 and TRBJ1-2; D is uncertain. V shed 3 bases and J shed 8 bases, with 10 bases lying between them. From germline, CDR1 is LNHDA and CDR2 SQIVND (reference sequence). This CDR3 is built from 12 residues.

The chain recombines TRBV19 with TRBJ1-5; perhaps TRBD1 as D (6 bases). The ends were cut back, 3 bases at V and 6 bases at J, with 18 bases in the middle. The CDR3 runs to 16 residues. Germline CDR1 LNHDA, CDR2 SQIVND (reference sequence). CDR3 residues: CASSIQNRAVGQPQHF. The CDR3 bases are TGTGCCAGTAGTATTCAAAACAGGGCGGTGGGTCAGCCCCAGCATTTT.

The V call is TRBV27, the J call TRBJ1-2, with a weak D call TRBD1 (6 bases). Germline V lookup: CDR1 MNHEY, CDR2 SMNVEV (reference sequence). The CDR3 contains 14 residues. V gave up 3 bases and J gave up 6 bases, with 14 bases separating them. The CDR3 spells CASSFAADSDGYTF. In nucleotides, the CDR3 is TGTGCCAGCAGTTTTGCAGCGGACAGCGATGGCTACACCTTC.

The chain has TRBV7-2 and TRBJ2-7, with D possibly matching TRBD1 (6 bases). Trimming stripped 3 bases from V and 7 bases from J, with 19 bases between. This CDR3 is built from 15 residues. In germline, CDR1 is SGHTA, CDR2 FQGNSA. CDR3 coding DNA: TGTGCCAGCAGCTTTTATCGGACAGAACGTTGGGAGCAGTACTTC. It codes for CASSFYRTERWEQYF. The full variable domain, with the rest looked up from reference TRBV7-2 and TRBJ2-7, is GAGVSQSPSNKVTEKGKDVELRCDPISGHTALYWYRQSLGQGLEFLIYFQGNSAPDKSGLPSDRFSAERTGGSVSTLTIQRTQQEDSAVYLCASSFYRTERWEQYFGPGTRLTVT.

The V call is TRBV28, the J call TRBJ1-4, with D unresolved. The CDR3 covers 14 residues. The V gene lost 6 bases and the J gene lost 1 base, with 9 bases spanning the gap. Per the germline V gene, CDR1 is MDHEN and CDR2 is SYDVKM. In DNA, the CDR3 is TGTGCCAGCAGGACGGGATTAACTAATGAAAAACTGTTTTTT. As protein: CASRTGLTNEKLFF.

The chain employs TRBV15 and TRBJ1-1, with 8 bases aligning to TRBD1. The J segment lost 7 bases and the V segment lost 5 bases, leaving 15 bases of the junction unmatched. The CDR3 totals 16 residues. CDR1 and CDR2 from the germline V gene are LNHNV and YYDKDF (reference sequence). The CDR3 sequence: CATSGRGKWDRSEAFF. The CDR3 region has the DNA TGTGCCACCAGCGGCCGAGGGAAGTGGGACAGGAGTGAAGCTTTCTTT.

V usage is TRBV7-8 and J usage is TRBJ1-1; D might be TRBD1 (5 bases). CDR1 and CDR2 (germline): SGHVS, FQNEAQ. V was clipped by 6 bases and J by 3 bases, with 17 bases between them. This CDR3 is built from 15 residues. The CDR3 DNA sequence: TGTGCCAGCAGACGAAGGGGAAGTGCGCACACTGAAGCTTTCTTT. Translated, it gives CASRRRGSAHTEAFF.

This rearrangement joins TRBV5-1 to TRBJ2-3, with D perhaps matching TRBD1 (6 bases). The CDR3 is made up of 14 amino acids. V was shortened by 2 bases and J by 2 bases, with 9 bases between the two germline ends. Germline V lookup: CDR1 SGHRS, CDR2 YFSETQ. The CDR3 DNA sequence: TGCGCCAGCAGCTTCCAGGGGTACACAGATACGCAGTATTTT. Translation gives CASSFQGYTDTQYF. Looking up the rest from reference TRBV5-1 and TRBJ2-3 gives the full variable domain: KAGVTQTPRYLIKTRGQQVTLSCSPISGHRSVSWYQQTPGQGLQFLFEYFSETQRNKGNFPGRFSGRQFSNSRSEMNVSTLELGDSALYLCASSFQGYTDTQYFGPGTRLTVL.

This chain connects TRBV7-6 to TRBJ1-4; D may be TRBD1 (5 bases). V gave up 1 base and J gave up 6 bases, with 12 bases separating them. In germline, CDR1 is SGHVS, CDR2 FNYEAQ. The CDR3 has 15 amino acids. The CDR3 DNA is TGTGCCAGCAGCTTAGGTATCCAGGGCGATGAAAAACTGTTTTTT. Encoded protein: CASSLGIQGDEKLFF. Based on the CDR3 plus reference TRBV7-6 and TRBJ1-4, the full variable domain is GAGVSQSPRYKVTKRGQDVALRCDPISGHVSLYWYRQALGQGPEFLTYFNYEAQQDKSGLPNDRFSAERPEGSISTLTIQRTEQRDSAMYRCASSLGIQGDEKLFFGSGTQLSVL.

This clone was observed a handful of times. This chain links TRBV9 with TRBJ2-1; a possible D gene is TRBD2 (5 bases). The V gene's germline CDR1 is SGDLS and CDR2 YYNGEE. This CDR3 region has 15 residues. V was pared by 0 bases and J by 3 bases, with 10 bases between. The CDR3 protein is CASSVAGDYYNEQFF. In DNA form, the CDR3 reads TGTGCCAGCAGCGTAGCAGGAGACTACTACAATGAGCAGTTCTTC.

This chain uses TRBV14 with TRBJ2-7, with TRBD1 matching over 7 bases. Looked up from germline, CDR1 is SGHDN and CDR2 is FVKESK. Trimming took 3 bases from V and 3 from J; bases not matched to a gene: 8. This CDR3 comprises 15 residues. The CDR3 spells CASSQKTGPSYEQYF. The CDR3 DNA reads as TGTGCCAGCAGCCAGAAGACAGGGCCCAGCTACGAGCAGTACTTC.

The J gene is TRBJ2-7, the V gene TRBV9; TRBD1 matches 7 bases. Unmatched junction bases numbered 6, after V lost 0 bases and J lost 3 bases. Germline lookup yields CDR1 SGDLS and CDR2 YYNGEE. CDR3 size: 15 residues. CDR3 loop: CASSVGGAGGYEQYF. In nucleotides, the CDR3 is TGTGCCAGCAGCGTAGGGGGAGCAGGGGGCTACGAGCAGTACTTC. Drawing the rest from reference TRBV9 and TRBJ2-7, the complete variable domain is DSGVTQTPKHLITATGQRVTLRCSPRSGDLSVYWYQQSLDQGLQFLIQYYNGEERAKGNILERFSAQQFPDLHSELNLSSLELGDSALYFCASSVGGAGGYEQYFGPGTRLTVT.

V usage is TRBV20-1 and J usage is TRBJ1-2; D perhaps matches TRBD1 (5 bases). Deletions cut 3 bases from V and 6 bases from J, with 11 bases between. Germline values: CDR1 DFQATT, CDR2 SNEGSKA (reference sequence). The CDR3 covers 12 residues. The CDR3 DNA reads TGCAGTGCTAGTTCGACAGTTGATGGCTACACCTTC. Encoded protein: CSASSTVDGYTF.

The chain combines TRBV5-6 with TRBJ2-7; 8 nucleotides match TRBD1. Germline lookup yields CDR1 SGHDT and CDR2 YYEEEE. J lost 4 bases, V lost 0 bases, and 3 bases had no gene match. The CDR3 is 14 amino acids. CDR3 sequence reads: CASSLGTGNYEQYF. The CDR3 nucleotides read TGTGCCAGCAGCTTGGGGACAGGGAATTACGAGCAGTACTTC.

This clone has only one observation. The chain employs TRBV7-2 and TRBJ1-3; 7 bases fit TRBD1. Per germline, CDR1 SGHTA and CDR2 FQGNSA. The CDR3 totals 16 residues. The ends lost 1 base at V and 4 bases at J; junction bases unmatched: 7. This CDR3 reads CASSLVGGATGNTIYF. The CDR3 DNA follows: TGTGCCAGCAGCTTAGTAGGGGGCGCAACGGGAAACACCATATATTTT. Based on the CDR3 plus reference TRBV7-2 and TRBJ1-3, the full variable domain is GAGVSQSPSNKVTEKGKDVELRCDPISGHTALYWYRQSLGQGLEFLIYFQGNSAPDKSGLPSDRFSAERTGGSVSTLTIQRTQQEDSAVYLCASSLVGGATGNTIYFGEGSWLTVV.